This T cell receptor (beta chain) was recorded in a study of technical replicates of blood from several donors. The ends were cut back, 6 bases at V and 0 bases at J, with 9 bases in the middle. The CDR3 is 13 amino acids. Germline V gives CDR1 SQVTM, CDR2 ANQGSEA. Assay: immunoSEQ multiplex PCR; the TCRdb copy retains only in-frame clones and omits some. The data contain 70,000 to 95,000 clones, 75% to 95% of them singletons. The receptor's source is a human donor in good health. Some clones in this sample may be carry-over from other donors' samples. Source material: T cells isolated from PBMCs. The chain has TRBV29-1 and TRBJ1-5; D call uncertain. CDR3 amino acids: CSVQQYSNQPQHF. CDR3 bases: TGCAGCGTCCAACAGTATAGCAATCAGCCCCAGCATTTT. The full variable domain, completed using reference TRBV29-1 and TRBJ1-5, is SAVISQKPSRDICQRGTSLTIQCQVDSQVTMMFWYRQQPGQSLTLIATANQGSEATYESGFVIDKFPISRPNLTFSTLTVSNMSPEDSSIYLCSVQQYSNQPQHFGDGTRLSIL.